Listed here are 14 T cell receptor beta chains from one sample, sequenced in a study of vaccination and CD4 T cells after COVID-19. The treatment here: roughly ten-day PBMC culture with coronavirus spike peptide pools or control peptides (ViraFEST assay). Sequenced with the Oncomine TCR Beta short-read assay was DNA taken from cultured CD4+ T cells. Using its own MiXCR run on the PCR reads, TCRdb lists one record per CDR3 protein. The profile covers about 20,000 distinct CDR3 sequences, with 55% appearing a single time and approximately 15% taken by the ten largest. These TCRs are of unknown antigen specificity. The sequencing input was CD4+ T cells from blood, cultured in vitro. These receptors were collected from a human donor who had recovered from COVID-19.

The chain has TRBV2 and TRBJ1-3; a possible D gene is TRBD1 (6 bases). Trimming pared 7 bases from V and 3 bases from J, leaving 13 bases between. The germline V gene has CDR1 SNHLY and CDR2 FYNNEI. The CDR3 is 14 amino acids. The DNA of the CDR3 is TGTGCCAGCATACGGGACAACGGTGGAAACACCATATATTTT. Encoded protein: CASIRDNGGNTIYF.

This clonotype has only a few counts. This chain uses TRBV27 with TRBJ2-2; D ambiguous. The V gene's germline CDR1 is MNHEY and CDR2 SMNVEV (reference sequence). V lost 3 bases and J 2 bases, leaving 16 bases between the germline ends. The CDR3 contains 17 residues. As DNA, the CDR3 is TGTGCCAGCAGTTTGCGCCGAGGTGGTTTCAACACCGGGGAGCTGTTTTTT. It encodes CASSLRRGGFNTGELFF.

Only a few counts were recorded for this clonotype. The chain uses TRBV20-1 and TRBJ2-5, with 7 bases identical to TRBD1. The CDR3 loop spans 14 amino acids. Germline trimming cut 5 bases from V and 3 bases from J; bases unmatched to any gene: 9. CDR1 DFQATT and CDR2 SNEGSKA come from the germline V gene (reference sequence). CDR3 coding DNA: TGCAGTGCTTCATGGGGACAGCAAGAAGAGACCCAGTACTTC. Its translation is CSASWGQQEETQYF.

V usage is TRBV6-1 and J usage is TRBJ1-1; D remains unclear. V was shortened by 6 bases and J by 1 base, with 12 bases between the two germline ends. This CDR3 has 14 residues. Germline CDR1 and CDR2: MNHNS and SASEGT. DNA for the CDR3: TGTGCCAGCAGGCCCACACGAGAGAACACTGAAGCTTTCTTT. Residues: CASRPTRENTEAFF.

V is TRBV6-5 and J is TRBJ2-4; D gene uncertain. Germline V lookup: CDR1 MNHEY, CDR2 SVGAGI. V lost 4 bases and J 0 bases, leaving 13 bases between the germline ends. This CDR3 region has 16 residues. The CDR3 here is CASSSGRVLAKNIQYF. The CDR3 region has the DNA TGTGCCAGCAGTTCAGGAAGGGTACTAGCCAAAAACATTCAGTACTTC.

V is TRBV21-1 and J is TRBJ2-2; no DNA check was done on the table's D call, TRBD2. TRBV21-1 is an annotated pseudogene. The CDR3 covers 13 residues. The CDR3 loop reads CASTWTTTGELFF. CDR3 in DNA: TGTGCCAGCACCTGGACTACCACCGGGGAGCTGTTTTTT.

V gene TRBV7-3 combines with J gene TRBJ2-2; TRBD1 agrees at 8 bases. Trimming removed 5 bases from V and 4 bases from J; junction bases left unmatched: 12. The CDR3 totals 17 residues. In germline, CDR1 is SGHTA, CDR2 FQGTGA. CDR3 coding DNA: TGTGCCAGCAGCCCTCGGACCGGACAGGGAAGCACCGGGGAGCTGTTTTTT. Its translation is CASSPRTGQGSTGELFF.

Here the CDR3 DNA reads TGTGCCACCAGCAGAGACCCTAAGGGGAACACTGAAGCTTTCTTT. This sequence encodes CATSRDPKGNTEAFF. The chain combines TRBV15 with TRBJ1-1; D uncertain. The CDR3 length is 15 residues. Germline CDR1 is LNHNV and CDR2 is YYDKDF (reference sequence). Trimming took 0 bases from V and 1 from J, leaving 9 bases between them. Filled out from reference TRBV15 and TRBJ1-1, the complete variable domain reads DAMVIQNPRYQVTQFGKPVTLSCSQTLNHNVMYWYQQKSSQAPKLLFHYYDKDFNNEADTPDNFQSRRPNTSFCFLDIRSPGLGDTAMYLCATSRDPKGNTEAFFGQGTRLTVV.

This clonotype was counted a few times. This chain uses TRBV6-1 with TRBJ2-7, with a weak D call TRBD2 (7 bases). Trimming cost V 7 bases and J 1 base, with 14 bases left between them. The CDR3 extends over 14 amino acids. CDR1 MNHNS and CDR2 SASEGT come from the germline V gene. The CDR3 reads CASNRGAVSYEQYF. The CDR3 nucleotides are TGTGCCAGCAACCGGGGGGCTGTTTCCTACGAGCAGTACTTC.

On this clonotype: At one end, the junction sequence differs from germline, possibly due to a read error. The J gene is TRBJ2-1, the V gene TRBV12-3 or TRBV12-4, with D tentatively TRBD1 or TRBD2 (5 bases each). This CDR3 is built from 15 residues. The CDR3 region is CASSLGASRSNEQFF. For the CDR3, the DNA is TGTGCCAGCAGCTTAGGGGCTAGCCGGTCCAATGAGCAGTTCTTC.

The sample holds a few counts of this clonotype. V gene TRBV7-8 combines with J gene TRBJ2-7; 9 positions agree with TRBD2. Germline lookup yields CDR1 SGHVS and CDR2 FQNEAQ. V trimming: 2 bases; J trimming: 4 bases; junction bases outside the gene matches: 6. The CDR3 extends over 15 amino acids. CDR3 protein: CASSLLFSGSYEQYF. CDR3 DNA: TGTGCCAGCAGCTTATTATTTAGCGGGAGTTACGAGCAGTACTTC.

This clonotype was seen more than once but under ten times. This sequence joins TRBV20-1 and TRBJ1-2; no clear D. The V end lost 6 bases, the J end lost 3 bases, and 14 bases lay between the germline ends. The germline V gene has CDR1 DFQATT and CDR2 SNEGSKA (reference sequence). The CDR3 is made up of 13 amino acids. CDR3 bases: TGCAGTGCACCGACCGGAGTTTACTATGGCTACACCTTC. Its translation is CSAPTGVYYGYTF.

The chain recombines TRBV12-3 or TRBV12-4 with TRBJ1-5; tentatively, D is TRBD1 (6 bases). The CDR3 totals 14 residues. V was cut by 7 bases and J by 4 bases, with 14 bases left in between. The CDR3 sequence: CASTLTTGNQPQHF. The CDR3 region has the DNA TGTGCCAGCACCCTTACCACAGGGAATCAGCCCCAGCATTTT.

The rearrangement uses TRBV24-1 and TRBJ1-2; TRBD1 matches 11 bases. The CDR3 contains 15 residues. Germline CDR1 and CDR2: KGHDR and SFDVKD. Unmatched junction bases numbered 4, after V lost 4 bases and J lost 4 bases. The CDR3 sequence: CATSDRGQGAYGYTF. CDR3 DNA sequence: TGTGCCACCAGTGACCGCGGACAGGGGGCCTATGGCTACACCTTC.